Given below is one T cell receptor (beta chain) in context. No antigen is known for it. CDR3 length: 14 amino acids. Trimming removed 6 bases from V and 4 bases from J, with 18 bases in between. Germline-derived CDR1 and CDR2 are SQVTM and ANQGSEA. This sample stems from a study of cytomegalovirus exposure and HLA in healthy donors. Study observations and caveats: Researchers catalogued some 160 TCR beta chains as cytomegalovirus-associated.

PCR amplification relied on 60 Vbeta primers (plus 13 Jbeta primers). The assay was immunoSEQ multiplex PCR, and TCRdb's table has in-frame clones only and misses some. The sample comprises some 130,000 clones, around 80% of which are singletons, and 6% to 7.5% rests with the top ten. Sequenced sample: PBMCs. The source is a man aged 35 to 55 in good health and CMV-seropositive. The chain is built from TRBV29-1 and TRBJ1-2; TRBD1 is a possible D gene (5 bases). CDR3 DNA: TGCAGCGTGAACAACCGACCGACAGCCTATGGCTACACCTTC. The encoded protein is CSVNNRPTAYGYTF.